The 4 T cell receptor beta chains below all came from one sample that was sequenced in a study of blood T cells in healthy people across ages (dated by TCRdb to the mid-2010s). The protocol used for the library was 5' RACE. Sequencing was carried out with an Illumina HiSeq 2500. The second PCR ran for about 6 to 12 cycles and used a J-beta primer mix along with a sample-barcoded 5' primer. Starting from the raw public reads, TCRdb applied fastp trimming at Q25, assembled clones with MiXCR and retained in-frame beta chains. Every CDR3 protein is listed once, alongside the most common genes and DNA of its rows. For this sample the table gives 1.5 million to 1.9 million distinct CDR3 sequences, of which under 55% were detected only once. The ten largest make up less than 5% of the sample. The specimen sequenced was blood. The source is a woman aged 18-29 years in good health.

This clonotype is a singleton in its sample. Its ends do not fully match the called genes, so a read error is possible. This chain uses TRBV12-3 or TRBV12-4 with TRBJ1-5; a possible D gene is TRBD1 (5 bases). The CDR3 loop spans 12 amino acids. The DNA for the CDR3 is TGTGCCGGCAGTTTAATGGGGGAGCCCCAGCATTTT. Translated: CAGSLMGEPQHF.

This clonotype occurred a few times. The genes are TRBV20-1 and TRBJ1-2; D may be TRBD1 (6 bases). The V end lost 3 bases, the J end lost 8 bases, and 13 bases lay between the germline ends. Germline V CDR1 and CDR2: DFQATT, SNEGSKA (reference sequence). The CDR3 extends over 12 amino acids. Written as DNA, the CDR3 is TGCAGTGCTAGGCTCACAGGGAAAGGCTACACCTTC. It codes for CSARLTGKGYTF.

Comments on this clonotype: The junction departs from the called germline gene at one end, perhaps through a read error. The DNA for the CDR3 is TGTGCTAGCAGCTTAGAGGTAGCGGGAGGCACAGATACGCAGTATTTT. Its translation is CASSLEVAGGTDTQYF. This rearrangement joins TRBV7-7 to TRBJ2-3; 9 bases agree with TRBD2. The CDR3 has 16 residues. Looked up from germline, CDR1 is SSHAT and CDR2 is FNYEAQ (reference sequence).

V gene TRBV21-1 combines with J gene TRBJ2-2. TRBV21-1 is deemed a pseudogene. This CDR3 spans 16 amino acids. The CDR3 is CASSKGRRANTGELFF. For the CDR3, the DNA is TGTGCCAGCAGCAAAGGTCGGCGAGCGAACACCGGGGAGCTGTTTTTT.